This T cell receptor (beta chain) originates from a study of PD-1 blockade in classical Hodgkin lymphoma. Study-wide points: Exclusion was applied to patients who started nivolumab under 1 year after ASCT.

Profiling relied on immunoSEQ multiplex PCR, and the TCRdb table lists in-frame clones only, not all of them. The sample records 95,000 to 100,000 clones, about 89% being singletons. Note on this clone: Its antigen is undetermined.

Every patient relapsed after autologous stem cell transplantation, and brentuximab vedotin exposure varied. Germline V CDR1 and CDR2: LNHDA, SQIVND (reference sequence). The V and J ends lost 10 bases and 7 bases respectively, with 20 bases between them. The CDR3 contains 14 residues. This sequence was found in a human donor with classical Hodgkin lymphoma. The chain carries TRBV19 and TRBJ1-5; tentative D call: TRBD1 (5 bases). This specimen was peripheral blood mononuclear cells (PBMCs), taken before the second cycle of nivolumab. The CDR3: CATEPGTHLQPQHF. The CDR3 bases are TGTGCCACAGAACCGGGGACCCACCTGCAGCCCCAGCATTTT.